The T cell receptor (beta chain) described here comes from a study of blood T cell repertoires in COVID-19. Overall study: COVID-19 samples, acute and convalescent, were from the United States, Italy and Spain. The cDNA or gDNA used as material had been derived from T cells, B-cell-depleted T cells, or PBMCs.

Germline V gene sequence: CDR1 LNHDA, CDR2 SQIVND (reference sequence). CDR3 size: 11 residues. The V and J ends lost 4 bases and 4 bases respectively, with 3 bases between them. In the source study's methods: Nucleated cell counts were estimated from reference gene primer amplification. Assay: immunoSEQ multiplex PCR; the TCRdb copy retains only in-frame clones and omits some. The V and J calls and clone size come from that table; D and trimming were worked out from the DNA. The sample has 75,000 to 100,000 clones, less than 90% seen once. The chain carries TRBV19 and TRBJ2-3, with D unclear. Sequenced: peripheral blood. The TCR was taken from a man aged 80 or over with acute or convalescent COVID-19. The DNA of the CDR3 is TGTGCCAGTAGTACGGCAGATACGCAGTATTTT. Translation: CASSTADTQYF.